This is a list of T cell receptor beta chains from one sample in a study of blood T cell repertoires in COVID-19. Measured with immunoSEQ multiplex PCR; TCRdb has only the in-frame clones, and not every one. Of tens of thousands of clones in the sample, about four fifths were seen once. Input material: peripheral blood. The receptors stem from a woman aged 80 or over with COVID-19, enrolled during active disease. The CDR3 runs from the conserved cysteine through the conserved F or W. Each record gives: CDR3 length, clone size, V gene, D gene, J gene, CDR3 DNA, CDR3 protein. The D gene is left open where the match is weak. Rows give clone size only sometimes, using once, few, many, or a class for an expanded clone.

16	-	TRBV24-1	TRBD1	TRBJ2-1	TGTGCCACCAGTGATAAGGACAGGGGGACCTACAATGAGCAGTTCTTC	CATSDKDRGTYNEQFF
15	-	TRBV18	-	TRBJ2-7	TGTGCCAGCCGACCCAGGCTGACGAGCTCCTACGAGCAGTACTTC	CASRPRLTSSYEQYF
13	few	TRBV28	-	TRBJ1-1	TGTGCCAGCAGTCTCACGGGGTTCGCTGAAGCTTTCTTT	CASSLTGFAEAFF
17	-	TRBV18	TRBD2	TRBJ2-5	TGTGCCAGCTCACGCAACAAGGGGACTAGCGGAGGGGAGACCCAGTACTTC	CASSRNKGTSGGETQYF
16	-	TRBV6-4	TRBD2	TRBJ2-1	TGTGCCAGCCCCCCCCCGCCTAGCGGAGGCTACAATGAGCAGTTCTTC	CASPPPPSGGYNEQFF
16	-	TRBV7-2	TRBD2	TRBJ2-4	TGTGCCAGCAGCTTATCGGCCCAGCTGCGGGGGAACATTCAGTACTTC	CASSLSAQLRGNIQYF
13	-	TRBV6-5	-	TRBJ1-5	TGTGCCAGCAGACTATCCAGGGATCAGCCCCAGCATTTT	CASRLSRDQPQHF
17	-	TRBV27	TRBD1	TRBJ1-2	TGTGCCAGCAGTAATGCGCCCGGGACAGGGAAGGTCTATGGCTACACCTTC	CASSNAPGTGKVYGYTF
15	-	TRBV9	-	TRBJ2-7	TGTGCCAGCAGCGTAGGAATAGGCGGAGCCTACGAGCAGTACTTC	CASSVGIGGAYEQYF
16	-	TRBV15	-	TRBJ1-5	TGTGCCACCAGCAGAGATTGGGGGGGGAGCAATCAGCCCCAGCATTTT	CATSRDWGGSNQPQHF
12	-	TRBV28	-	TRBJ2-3	TGTGCCAGCAGTCGGGGGTCGGATACGCAGTATTTT	CASSRGSDTQYF
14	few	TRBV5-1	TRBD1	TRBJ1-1	TGCGCCAGCAGCAGACAGGGTGGGGGCACTGAAGCTTTCTTT	CASSRQGGGTEAFF
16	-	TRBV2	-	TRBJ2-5	TGTGCCAGCAGTGAGGCAGGCGCAAGTGGGCAAGAGACCCAGTACTTC	CASSEAGASGQETQYF
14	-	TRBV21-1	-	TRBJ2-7	TGTGCCAGCAGCGAAGGGGGGCCGGACTACGAGCAGTACTTC	CASSEGGPDYEQYF
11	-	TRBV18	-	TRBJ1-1	TGTGCCAGCTCACCGGGCTCTGAAGCTTTCTTT	CASSPGSEAFF
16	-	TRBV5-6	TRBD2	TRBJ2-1	TGTGCCAGCAGCTTGCTTAGGACTAGCGGGAGGGATGAGCAGTTCTTC	CASSLLRTSGRDEQFF
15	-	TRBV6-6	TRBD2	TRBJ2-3	TGTGCCAGCAGCAGACTAGCGGGAGTGGGAGATACGCAGTATTTT	CASSRLAGVGDTQYF
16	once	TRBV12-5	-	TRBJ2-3	TGTGCTAGTGGTTTGAACGGGAGACCGAGCACAGATACGCAGTATTTT	CASGLNGRPSTDTQYF
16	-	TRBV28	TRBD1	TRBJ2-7	TGTGCCAGCAGTTTTCTAGCAGGGGGCTACTCCTACGAGCAGTACTTC	CASSFLAGGYSYEQYF
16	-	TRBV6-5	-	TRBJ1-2	TGTGCCAGCAGTTACACCTCAGTCGTGGGGGCCCATGGCTACACCTTC	CASSYTSVVGAHGYTF
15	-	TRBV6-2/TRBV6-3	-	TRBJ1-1	TGTGCCAGCAGTTACTCCCGGGGATCCAACACTGAAGCTTTCTTT	CASSYSRGSNTEAFF
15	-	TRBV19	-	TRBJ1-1	TGTGCCAGTACCCGGGACACCATCATGAACACTGAAGCTTTCTTT	CASTRDTIMNTEAFF
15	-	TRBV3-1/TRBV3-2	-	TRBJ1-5	TGTGCCAGCAGCCCGCCCGGTGGGCGCAATCAGCCCCAGCATTTT	CASSPPGGRNQPQHF
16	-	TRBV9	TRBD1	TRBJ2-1	TGTGCCAGCACCCGACAGGGGGGAGGGTCCTACAATGAGCAGTTCTTC	CASTRQGGGSYNEQFF
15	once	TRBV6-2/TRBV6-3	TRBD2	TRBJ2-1	TGTGCCAGCAGCCGTGGACTAGCGGGAGGGGATGAGCAGTTCTTC	CASSRGLAGGDEQFF
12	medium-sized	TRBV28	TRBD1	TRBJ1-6	TGTGCCAGCAGACAGGGGAGGTCACCCCTCCACTTT	CASRQGRSPLHF
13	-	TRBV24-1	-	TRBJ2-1	TGTGCCACCAGTGATCCGGGCTACAATGAGCAGTTCTTC	CATSDPGYNEQFF
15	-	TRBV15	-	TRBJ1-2	TGTGCCACCAGCCCATTGGGGCAGGGCGCCTATGGCTACACCTTC	CATSPLGQGAYGYTF
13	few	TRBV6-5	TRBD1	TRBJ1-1	TGTGCCAGCTTACAGGGGCAGAACACTGAAGCTTTCTTT	CASLQGQNTEAFF
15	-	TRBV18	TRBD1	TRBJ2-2	TGTGCCAGCTCACCGGGACAGGGGGACACCGGGGAGCTGTTTTTT	CASSPGQGDTGELFF
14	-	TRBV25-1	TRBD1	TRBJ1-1	TGTGCCAGCAGTAAGGACAGGGGGAACACTGAAGCTTTCTTT	CASSKDRGNTEAFF
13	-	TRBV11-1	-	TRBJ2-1	TGTGCCAGCAGTCCGAGATCCGTGGATGAGCAGTTCTTC	CASSPRSVDEQFF
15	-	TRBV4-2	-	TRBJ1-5	TGTGCCAGCAGCCAAGACGCTGGACAGAATCAGCCCCAGCATTTT	CASSQDAGQNQPQHF
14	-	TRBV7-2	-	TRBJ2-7	TGTGCCAGCAGCTTAACGTTCGGGGTATACGAGCAGTACTTC	CASSLTFGVYEQYF
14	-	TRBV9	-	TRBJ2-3	TGTGCCAGCAGCGCCCAGGGGTACACAGATACGCAGTATTTT	CASSAQGYTDTQYF
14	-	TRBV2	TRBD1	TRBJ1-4	TGTGCCGGAGATAATCAGGGGGCGAGGGAAAAACTGTTTTTT	CAGDNQGAREKLFF
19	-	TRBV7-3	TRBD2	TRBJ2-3	TGTGCCAGCAGCTTAACGCCGTATGGTTTAGGGGAGGGATCGGATACGCAGTATTTT	CASSLTPYGLGEGSDTQYF
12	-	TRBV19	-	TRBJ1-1	TGTGCCAGTAGTGCCGGTGGCACTGAAGCTTTCTTT	CASSAGGTEAFF
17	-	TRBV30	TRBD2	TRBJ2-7	TGTGCCTGGAGTTCCTACGGGACTAGCGGGAGCCGCTACGAGCAGTACTTC	CAWSSYGTSGSRYEQYF
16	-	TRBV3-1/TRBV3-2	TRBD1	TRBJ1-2	TGTGCCAGCAGCCACCGGGACAGGGGAGTAGGCTATGGCTACACCTTC	CASSHRDRGVGYGYTF
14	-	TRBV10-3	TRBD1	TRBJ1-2	TGTGCCATCAGATCCGGGACAGAGGCCGGTGGCTACACCTTC	CAIRSGTEAGGYTF
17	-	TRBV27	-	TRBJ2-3	TGTGCCAGCAGTCTAAAGTCTGGAGGGGCCCGCGGAGATACGCAGTATTTT	CASSLKSGGARGDTQYF
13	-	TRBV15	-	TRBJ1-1	TGTGCCACCAGCAGGCCAGGGGTTGATGAAGCTTTCTTT	CATSRPGVDEAFF
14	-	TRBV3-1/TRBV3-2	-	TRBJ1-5	TGTGCCAGCAGCCCGAGGTTAGCCAATCAGCCCCAGCATTTT	CASSPRLANQPQHF